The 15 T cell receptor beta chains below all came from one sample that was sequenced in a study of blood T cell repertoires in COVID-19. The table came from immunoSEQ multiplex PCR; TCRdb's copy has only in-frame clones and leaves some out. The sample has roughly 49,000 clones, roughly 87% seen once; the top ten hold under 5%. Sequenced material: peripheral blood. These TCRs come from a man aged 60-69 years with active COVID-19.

The CDR3 region has the DNA TGTGCCAGCAGCTCATCAGACGAGCAGTACTTC. It codes for CASSSSDEQYF. This chain uses TRBV11-2 with TRBJ2-7; D is undetermined. The CDR3 spans 11 residues. V lost 4 bases, J lost 5 bases, and 6 bases lay in between. The germline gives CDR1 SGHAT, CDR2 FQNNGV.

CDR3 nucleotide sequence: TGTGCCAGCAGCTCTCCTCGGACTCACGCGGTGTTCTTC. Its translation is CASSSPRTHAVFF. V and J are TRBV11-3 and TRBJ2-1, with D possibly TRBD2 on 5 matching bases. V lost 4 bases to trimming and J lost 15 bases, with 19 bases between them. The CDR3 length is 13 residues. Germline V lookup: CDR1 SGHNT, CDR2 YENEEA.

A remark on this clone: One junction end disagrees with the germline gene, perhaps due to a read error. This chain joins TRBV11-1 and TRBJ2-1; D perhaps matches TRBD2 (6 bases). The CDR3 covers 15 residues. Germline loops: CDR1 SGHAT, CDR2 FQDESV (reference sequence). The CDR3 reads CASSLASTSYNEQFF. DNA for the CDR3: TGTGCCAGCAGCCTAGCGTCGACTAGTTACAATGAGCAGTTCTTC.

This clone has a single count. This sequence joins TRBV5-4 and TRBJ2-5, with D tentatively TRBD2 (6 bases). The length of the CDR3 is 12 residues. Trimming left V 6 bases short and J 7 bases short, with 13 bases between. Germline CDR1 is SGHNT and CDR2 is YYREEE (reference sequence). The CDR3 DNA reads TGTGCCAGCAACCTGCGGGGAGCGACCCAGTACTTC. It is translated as CASNLRGATQYF.

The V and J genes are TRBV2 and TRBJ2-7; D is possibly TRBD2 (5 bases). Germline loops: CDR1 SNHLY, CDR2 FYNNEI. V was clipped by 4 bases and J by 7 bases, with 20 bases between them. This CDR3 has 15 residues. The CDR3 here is CASSAWTNSRREQYF. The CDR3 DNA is TGTGCCAGCAGTGCCTGGACGAATAGCAGGAGGGAGCAGTACTTC.

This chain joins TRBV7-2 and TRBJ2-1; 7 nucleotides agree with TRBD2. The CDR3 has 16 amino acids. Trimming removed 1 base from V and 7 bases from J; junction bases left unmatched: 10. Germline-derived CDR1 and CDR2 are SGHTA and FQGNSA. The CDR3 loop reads CASSLVGLNTRNEQFF. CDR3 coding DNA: TGTGCCAGCAGCTTAGTGGGACTAAACACCCGAAATGAGCAGTTCTTC.

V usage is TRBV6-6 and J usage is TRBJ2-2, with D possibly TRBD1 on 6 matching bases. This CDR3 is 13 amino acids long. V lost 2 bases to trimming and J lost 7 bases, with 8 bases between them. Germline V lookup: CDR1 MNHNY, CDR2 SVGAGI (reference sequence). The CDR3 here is CASSYEGVGELFF. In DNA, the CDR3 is TGTGCCAGCAGTTACGAGGGGGTCGGGGAGCTGTTTTTT.

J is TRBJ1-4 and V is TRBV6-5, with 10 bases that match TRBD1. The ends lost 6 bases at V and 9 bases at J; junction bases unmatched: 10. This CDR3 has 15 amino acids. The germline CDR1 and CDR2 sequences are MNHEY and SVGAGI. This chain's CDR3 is CASSPAEGQGKKLFF. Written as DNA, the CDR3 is TGTGCCAGCAGCCCGGCCGAGGGACAGGGGAAAAAACTGTTTTTT.

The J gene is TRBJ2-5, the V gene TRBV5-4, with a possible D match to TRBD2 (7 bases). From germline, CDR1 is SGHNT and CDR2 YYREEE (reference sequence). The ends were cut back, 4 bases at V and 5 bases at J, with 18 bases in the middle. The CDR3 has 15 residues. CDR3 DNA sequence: TGTGCCAGCAGCCCGAGGGGGGGAACAAGGGAGACCCAGTACTTC. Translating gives CASSPRGGTRETQYF.

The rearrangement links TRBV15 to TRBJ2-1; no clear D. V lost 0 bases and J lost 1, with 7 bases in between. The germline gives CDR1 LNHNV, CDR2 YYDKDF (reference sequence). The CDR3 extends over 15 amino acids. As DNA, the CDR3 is TGTGCCACCAGCAGAGATATGACTTCCTACAATGAGCAGTTCTTC. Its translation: CATSRDMTSYNEQFF.

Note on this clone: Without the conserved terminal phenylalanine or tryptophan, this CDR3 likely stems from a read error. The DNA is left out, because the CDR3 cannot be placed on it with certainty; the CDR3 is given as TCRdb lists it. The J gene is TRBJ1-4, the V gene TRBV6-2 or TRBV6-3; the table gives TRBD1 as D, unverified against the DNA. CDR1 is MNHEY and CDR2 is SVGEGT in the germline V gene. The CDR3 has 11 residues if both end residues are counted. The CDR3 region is CASSFWGRLFH.

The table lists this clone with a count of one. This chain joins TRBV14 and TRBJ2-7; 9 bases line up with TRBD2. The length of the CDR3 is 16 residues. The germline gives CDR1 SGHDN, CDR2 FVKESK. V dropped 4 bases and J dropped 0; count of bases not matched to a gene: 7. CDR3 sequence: CASSPLGSGSSYEQYF. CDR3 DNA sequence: TGTGCCAGCAGCCCGCTGGGTAGCGGGAGCTCCTACGAGCAGTACTTC.

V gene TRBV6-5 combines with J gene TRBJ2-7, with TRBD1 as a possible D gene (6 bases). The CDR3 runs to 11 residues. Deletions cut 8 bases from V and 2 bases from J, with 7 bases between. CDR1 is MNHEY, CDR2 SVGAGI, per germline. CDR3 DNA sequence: TGTGCCAGCCAGGGGCCCTACGAGCAGTACTTC. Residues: CASQGPYEQYF.

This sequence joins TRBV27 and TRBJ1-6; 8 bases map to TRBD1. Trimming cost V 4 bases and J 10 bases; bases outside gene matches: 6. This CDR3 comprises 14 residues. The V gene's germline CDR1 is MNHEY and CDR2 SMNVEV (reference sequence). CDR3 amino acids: CASSWTGLGSPLHF. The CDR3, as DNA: TGTGCCAGCAGTTGGACAGGGCTAGGCTCACCCCTCCACTTT.

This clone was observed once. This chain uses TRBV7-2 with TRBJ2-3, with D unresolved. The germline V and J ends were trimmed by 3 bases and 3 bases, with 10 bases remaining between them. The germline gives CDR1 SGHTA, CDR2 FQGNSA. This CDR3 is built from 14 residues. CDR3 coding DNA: TGTGCCAGCAGCTTGAGTAGTTTTACAGATACGCAGTATTTT. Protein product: CASSLSSFTDTQYF.